This record looks at one T cell receptor beta chain sequence and its context. Antigen specificity is unknown. Profiled with immunoSEQ multiplex PCR; TCRdb holds only in-frame clones, not every one. The repertoire includes fewer than 350,000 clones, around 89% of them detected once, and approximately 0.9% sits in the top ten. CDR1 is SGHRS and CDR2 is YFSETQ in the germline V gene. The CDR3 has 17 amino acids. Deletions cut 2 bases from V and 1 base from J, with 15 bases between. These data come from a study of cytomegalovirus exposure and HLA in healthy donors. Points from the study as a whole: Cytomegalovirus status was reportedly diagnosed by the classifier with high specificity and sensitivity.

Source material: PBMCs. The clonotype originates from a woman aged 18 to 35 in good health and CMV-seronegative. J is TRBJ2-2 and V is TRBV5-1; D is possibly TRBD2 (6 bases). The CDR3 is CASSLRSGGMNTGELFF. DNA for the CDR3: TGCGCCAGCAGCTTAAGAAGTGGCGGGATGAACACCGGGGAGCTGTTTTTT.